Below, one T cell receptor (beta chain) is given with its context. Its antigen remains unknown. The time point was: technical triplicate 1. Where libraries were unsorted, they were derived from 2 million PBMCs stored at -80 degrees C. The entry originates in a study of neurological immune-mediated disorders. Over 170 million TCR-beta sequences from 15-18 subjects came from every sequencing run. A single record per CDR3 protein comes from TCRdb applying MiXCR to the 5' RACE reads. The sample consists of 35,000 to 40,000 distinct CDR3 sequences, roughly 11% of them appearing once. Study results and limitations: The absence of shared CDR3 amino acid sequences among expanded clones across subjects suggests private repertoires in all groups.

Germline values: CDR1 SGHRS, CDR2 YFSETQ. The V gene lost 4 bases and the J gene lost 0 bases, with 17 bases spanning the gap. The CDR3 consists of 17 residues. The chain couples TRBV5-1 to TRBJ2-4; D unclear. The specimen sequenced was PBMCs. This clonotype was obtained from a man aged 55 to 70 with HTLV-1-associated myelopathy (HAM/TSP). Here the CDR3 DNA reads TGCGCCAGCAGCCTGTTACCGGCGATTCAAGCCAAAAACATTCAGTACTTC. Its translation is CASSLLPAIQAKNIQYF.